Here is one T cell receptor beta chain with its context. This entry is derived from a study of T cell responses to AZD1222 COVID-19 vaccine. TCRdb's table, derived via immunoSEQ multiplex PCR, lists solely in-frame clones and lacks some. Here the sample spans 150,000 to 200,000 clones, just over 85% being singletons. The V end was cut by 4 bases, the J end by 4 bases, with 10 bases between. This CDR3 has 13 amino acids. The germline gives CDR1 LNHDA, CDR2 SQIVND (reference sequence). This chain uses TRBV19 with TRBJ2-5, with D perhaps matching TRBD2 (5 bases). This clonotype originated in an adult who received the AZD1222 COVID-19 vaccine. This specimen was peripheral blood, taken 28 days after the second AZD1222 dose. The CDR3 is CASSTTSRETQYF. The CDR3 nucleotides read TGTGCCAGTAGTACAACTAGTCGAGAGACCCAGTACTTC.